The 7 T cell receptor beta chains reported below all come from one sample, sequenced in a study of T cell changes during pregnancy in multiple sclerosis. Sequenced by immunoSEQ multiplex PCR; TCRdb stores in-frame clones only, minus some. The sample consists of tens of thousands of clones, 91% of them appearing once. This sample comprised CD4+ T cells from peripheral blood mononuclear cells, obtained after pregnancy. These receptors came from a female donor in good health, enrolled as a control in a pregnancy study.

This clone turned up a few times. This chain connects TRBV6-5 to TRBJ1-3; the D gene is possibly TRBD1 (6 bases). In germline, CDR1 is MNHEY, CDR2 SVGAGI. V shed 6 bases and J shed 0 bases, with 12 bases lying between them. The CDR3 is 15 residues long. The CDR3 spells CASSETGLSGNTIYF. Here the CDR3 DNA reads TGTGCCAGCAGCGAGACAGGTCTCTCTGGAAACACCATATATTTT.

The chain is built from TRBV6-5 and TRBJ2-7; TRBD2 is a possible D gene (7 bases). Trimming took off 7 bases at V and 12 bases at J, with 25 bases between the two ends. Germline CDR1 is MNHEY and CDR2 is SVGAGI. This CDR3 has 14 amino acids. CDR3: CASTQGGATGKPYF. CDR3 nucleotide sequence: TGTGCCAGCACCCAAGGGGGGGCAACAGGGAAGCCGTACTTC.

The chain employs TRBV29-1 and TRBJ2-7, with 9 bases matching TRBD1. CDR3 length equals 16 residues. CDR1 and CDR2 from the germline V gene are SQVTM and ANQGSEA. V lost 4 bases, J lost 6 bases, and 16 bases stayed unmatched. The CDR3 protein is CSVGAGTGIVAGEQYF. The DNA of the CDR3 is TGCAGCGTTGGGGCCGGGACAGGGATCGTAGCGGGCGAGCAGTACTTC.

The chain is built from TRBV4-3 and TRBJ1-1; a possible D gene is TRBD1 (6 bases). The CDR3 runs 14 residues. Germline V gives CDR1 LGHNA, CDR2 YSLEER. Trimming removed 0 bases at V and 1 base at J, with 6 bases between. The CDR3 is CASSQEDRNTEAFF. CDR3 nucleotide sequence: TGCGCCAGCAGCCAAGAGGACAGGAACACTGAAGCTTTCTTT.

The chain joins TRBV18 to TRBJ1-2; TRBD1 matches 8 bases. The CDR3 runs to 13 residues. The germline V gene encodes CDR1 KGHSH and CDR2 LQKENI. V gave up 5 bases and J gave up 8 bases; unmatched junction bases: 7. DNA for the CDR3: TGTGCCAGCTCAGGACAGGGCCATCTGGGCTACACCTTC. Translated, it gives CASSGQGHLGYTF.

The CDR3 region has the DNA TGTGCCAGCAGCAAACCATCCGGGACAAGAAGAGAGACCCAGTACTTC. It codes for CASSKPSGTRRETQYF. The chain couples TRBV5-4 to TRBJ2-5, with D tentatively TRBD1 (6 bases). The V and J ends lost 4 bases and 4 bases respectively, with 20 bases between them. The CDR3 runs to 16 residues. The germline V gene has CDR1 SGHNT and CDR2 YYREEE (reference sequence).

V usage is TRBV30 and J usage is TRBJ2-2, with TRBD2 matching over 15 bases. J was trimmed by 6 bases and V by 3 bases; bases with no gene match: 8. This CDR3 region has 17 residues. Germline CDR1 is GTSNPN and CDR2 is SVGIG (reference sequence). Written as DNA, the CDR3 is TGTGCCTGGAGGGGGACTAGCGGGAGGACGCGAGCCGGGGAGCTGTTTTTT. Translating it yields CAWRGTSGRTRAGELFF.